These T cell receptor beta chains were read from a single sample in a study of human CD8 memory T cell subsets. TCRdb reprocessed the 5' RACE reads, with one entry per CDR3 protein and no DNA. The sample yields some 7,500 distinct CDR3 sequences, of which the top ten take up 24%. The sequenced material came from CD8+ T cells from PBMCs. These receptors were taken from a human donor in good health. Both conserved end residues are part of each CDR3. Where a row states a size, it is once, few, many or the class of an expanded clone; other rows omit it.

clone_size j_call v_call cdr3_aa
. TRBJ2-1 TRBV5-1 CASSLEPGHEQFF
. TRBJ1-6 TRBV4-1 CASSQAGTGGSPLHF
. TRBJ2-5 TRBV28 CASSLLGQQETQYF
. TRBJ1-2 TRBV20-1 CSARDFSQDYGYTF
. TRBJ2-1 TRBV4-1 CASSQDNVGAGVNEQFF
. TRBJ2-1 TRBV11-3 CASSSTDRGWGHNEQFF
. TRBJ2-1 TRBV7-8 CASRSGGAGASNEQFF
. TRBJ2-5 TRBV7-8 CASSRPGGIGQETQYF
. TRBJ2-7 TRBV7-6 CASSLADGLGSYEQYF
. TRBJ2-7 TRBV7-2 CASRPGTSGGNEQYF
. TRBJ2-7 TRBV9 CASSPEKGGLAGVNYEQYF
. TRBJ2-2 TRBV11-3 CASSHSGSNGELFF
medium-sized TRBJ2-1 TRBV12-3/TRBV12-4 CASCGPGGRSSYNEQFF
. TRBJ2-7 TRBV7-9 CATLGLTSGLTYEQYF
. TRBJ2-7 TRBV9 CASSVGQNSYYEQYF
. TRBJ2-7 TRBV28 CASSFSQVPYEQYF
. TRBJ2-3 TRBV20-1 CSASAGGQLDTQYF
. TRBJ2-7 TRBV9 CASSGDGDYYEQYF
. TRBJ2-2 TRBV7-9 CASSSGSGVSPWELFF
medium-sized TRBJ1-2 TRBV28 CASSLKGRSYGYTF
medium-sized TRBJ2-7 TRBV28 CASSFDSGSLRYEQYF
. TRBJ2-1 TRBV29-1 CSVVKGAGNEQFF
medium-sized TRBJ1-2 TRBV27 CASSFRGASTNYGYTF
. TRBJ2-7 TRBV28 CASSLGGYIDPYEQYF
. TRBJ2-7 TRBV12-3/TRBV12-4 CASSSPGVEQYF
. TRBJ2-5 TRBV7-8 CASSNKGFQETQYF
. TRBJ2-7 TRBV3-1 CASSQSLAGGLYEQYF
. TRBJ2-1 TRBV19 CASSLVGLSEQFF
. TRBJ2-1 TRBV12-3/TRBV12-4 CASSPLRGTSAYNEQFF
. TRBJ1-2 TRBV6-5 CASKRRGDSYGYTF
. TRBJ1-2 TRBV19 CASRGTANYGYTF
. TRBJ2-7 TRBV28 CASTRWGDSSYEQYF
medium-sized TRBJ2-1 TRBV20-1 CSARSFAYGTSGIADEQFF
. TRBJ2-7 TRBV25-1 CASSDRDYEQYF
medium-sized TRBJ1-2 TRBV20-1 CSARDPTDPNYGYTF
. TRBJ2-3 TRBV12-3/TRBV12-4 CASSTTSGGPTDTQYF
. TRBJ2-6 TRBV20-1 CSAGPVGANVLTF
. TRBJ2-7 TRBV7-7 CASSLESGRFYEQYF
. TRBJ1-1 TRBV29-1 CSVEGSRWEAFF
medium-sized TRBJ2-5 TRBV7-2 CASSAGGGSQETQYF
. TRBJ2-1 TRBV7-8 CASVWGPSLSEQFF
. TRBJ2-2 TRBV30 CASHTLTGELFF
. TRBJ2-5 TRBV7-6 CASSSQPHQAQETQYF
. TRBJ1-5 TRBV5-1 CASSLDFGGSQPQHF
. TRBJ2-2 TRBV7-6 CASSPGLTGELFF
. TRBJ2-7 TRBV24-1 CATSDNSGSYEQYF
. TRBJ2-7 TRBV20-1 CSAPILRYEQYF
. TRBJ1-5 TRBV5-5 CASSLGTGAAGNQPQHF
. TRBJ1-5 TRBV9 CASSVGGGTDYQPQHF
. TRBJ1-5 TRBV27 CASSPVHASNQPQHF
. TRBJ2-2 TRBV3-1 CASSPALAGELFF
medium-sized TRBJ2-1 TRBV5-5 CASSLVAGGQTEQFF
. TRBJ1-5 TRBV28 CASSLFRQGGQPQHF
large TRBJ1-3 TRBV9 CASSAQKGSGNTIYF
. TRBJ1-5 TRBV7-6 CASSLTADRLNQPQHF